This paragraph covers one TCR beta chain sequence. The data are from a study of T cells in tumors after PD-1 blockade. The CDR3 is 13 residues long. The V and J ends lost 1 base and 6 bases respectively, with 9 bases between them. From germline, CDR1 is SNHLY and CDR2 FYNNEI. The protocol was immunoSEQ multiplex PCR, while the TCRdb copy is restricted to in-frame clones and leaves out a portion. The top ten clones hold about an eighth of a sample with roughly 60,000 clones, about 80% of them seen once. The sample in question was PBMCs, obtained before anti-PD-1 treatment. The genes are TRBV2 and TRBJ1-2; D gene unclear. The receptor was derived from a human donor with basal cell carcinoma. This chain's CDR3 is CASSEGWGNGYTF. For the CDR3, the DNA is TGTGCCAGCAGTGAAGGGTGGGGTAATGGCTACACCTTC. The whole variable domain, filled in from reference TRBV2 and TRBJ1-2, reads EPEVTQTPSHQVTQMGQEVILRCVPISNHLYFYWYRQILGQKVEFLVSFYNNEISEKSEIFDDQFSVERPDGSNFTLKIRSTKLEDSAMYFCASSEGWGNGYTFGSGTRLTVV.